The clone carrying this T cell receptor beta chain was seen more than once but under ten times. Clones were sequenced by immunoSEQ multiplex PCR, and TCRdb holds only the in-frame ones, with some missing. The data show over 150,000 clones, 84% seen once. The source of the sample is a study of blood T cell repertoires in COVID-19. V gave up 6 bases and J gave up 9 bases; unmatched junction bases: 13. This CDR3 comprises 15 residues. Germline V gene sequence: CDR1 MDHEN, CDR2 SYDVKM. Sequenced input: peripheral blood. This TCR derives from an elderly woman with COVID-19, enrolled during active disease. The V call is TRBV28, the J call TRBJ2-7, with 11 bases that match TRBD1. The CDR3 sequence is CASSYPGGQGVGQYF. The CDR3 bases are TGTGCCAGCAGCTACCCGGGGGGACAGGGGGTAGGGCAGTACTTC.